One and the same sample provided the 23 T cell receptor beta chains below, sequenced in a study of blood T cell repertoires in COVID-19. Produced via immunoSEQ multiplex PCR; TCRdb's table is partial and in-frame only. The data hold around 100,000 clones, with around 90% observed a single time. Sequenced material: peripheral blood. The receptors stem from a man aged 50 to 59 with acute or convalescent COVID-19.

The J gene is TRBJ1-5, the V gene TRBV28; 8 bases align to TRBD1. Trimming removed 0 bases from V and 7 bases from J; junction bases left unmatched: 17. The CDR3 loop spans 19 amino acids. Germline values: CDR1 MDHEN, CDR2 SYDVKM. DNA for the CDR3: TGTGCCAGCAGTTTATGGTTTAGTGAGGACAGGGCAACAGGACAGCCCCAGCATTTT. Its translation is CASSLWFSEDRATGQPQHF.

This sequence joins TRBV9 and TRBJ2-3; TRBD2 agrees at 13 bases. This CDR3 spans 17 amino acids. Germline V gene lookup returns CDR1 SGDLS and CDR2 YYNGEE. J gave up 0 bases and V 3 bases, and 4 bases lay outside the gene matches. The CDR3 reads CASSDGLAGVSTDTQYF. The CDR3 bases are TGTGCCAGCAGCGACGGACTAGCGGGAGTTAGCACAGATACGCAGTATTTT.

The V gene is TRBV3-1 (or the pseudogene TRBV3-2), the J gene TRBJ1-4, with D perhaps TRBD1 (6 bases). The CDR3 is made up of 15 amino acids. V was cut by 2 bases and J by 8 bases, with 15 bases left in between. The germline V gene has CDR1 LGHDT and CDR2 YNNKEL (reference sequence). The CDR3 nucleotides are TGTGCCAGCAGCCAATCCGGGACAAGAGGCGAAAAACTGTTTTTT. Translation: CASSQSGTRGEKLFF.

The chain has TRBV28 and TRBJ1-2; D may be TRBD1 (5 bases). V was pared by 4 bases and J by 4 bases, with 7 bases between. The CDR3 has 12 residues. Germline loops: CDR1 MDHEN, CDR2 SYDVKM. In DNA form, the CDR3 reads TGTGCCAGCAGTTCAGGGTTCTATGGCTACACCTTC. This sequence encodes CASSSGFYGYTF.

This chain uses TRBV7-9 with TRBJ1-2, with a weak D call TRBD1 (5 bases). The CDR3 runs 15 residues. The germline CDR1 and CDR2 sequences are SEHNR and FQNEAQ (reference sequence). V dropped 5 bases and J dropped 4 bases, with 17 bases sitting between them. CDR3 DNA: TGTGCCAGCAGCCAGGCGGCAGGGCCTAGCTATGGCTACACCTTC. It yields the protein CASSQAAGPSYGYTF.

The gene calls are TRBV7-6 and TRBJ2-7; the match to TRBD1 covers 7 bases. Germline V gives CDR1 SGHVS, CDR2 FNYEAQ. The V and J ends lost 1 base and 1 base, in that order; junction bases with no gene match: 4. The CDR3 runs to 15 residues. CDR3 protein: CASSLERDSSYEQYF. The CDR3 DNA follows: TGTGCCAGCAGCTTAGAAAGGGACAGTTCCTACGAGCAGTACTTC.

The gene calls are TRBV5-1 and TRBJ1-4; 11 bases fit TRBD1. J was trimmed by 4 bases and V by 7 bases; bases with no gene match: 6. The length of the CDR3 is 15 residues. CDR1 is SGHRS and CDR2 is YFSETQ in the germline V gene. CDR3 sequence (DNA): TGCGCCAGCGGACAGGGGGCGCACTATAATGAAAAACTGTTTTTT. It translates to CASGQGAHYNEKLFF.

This sequence joins TRBV29-1 and TRBJ2-3, with D tentatively TRBD1 (5 bases). V dropped 4 bases and J dropped 0 bases, with 17 bases sitting between them. This CDR3 has 16 amino acids. Germline V gene sequence: CDR1 SQVTM, CDR2 ANQGSEA. The CDR3 sequence: CSVVQGGLVSTDTQYF. As DNA, the CDR3 is TGCAGCGTTGTCCAGGGTGGGCTAGTAAGCACAGATACGCAGTATTTT.

V and J are TRBV2 and TRBJ1-3; 9 nucleotides agree with TRBD1. CDR3 size: 15 residues. Unmatched junction bases numbered 6, after V lost 6 bases and J lost 3 bases. Germline V gene lookup returns CDR1 SNHLY and CDR2 FYNNEI. CDR3 amino acids: CASSAQGAGGNTIYF. In nucleotides, the CDR3 is TGTGCCAGCAGCGCACAGGGGGCAGGTGGAAACACCATATATTTT.

This clone was recorded a few times. The J gene is TRBJ2-7, the V gene TRBV6-1; 8 nucleotides match TRBD1. V was pared by 0 bases and J by 4 bases, with 5 bases of the junction left unmatched. The germline gives CDR1 MNHNS, CDR2 SASEGT. This CDR3 is 15 amino acids long. CDR3 in amino acids: CASSEARTGLYEQYF. The CDR3 nucleotides are TGTGCCAGCAGTGAAGCGAGGACAGGGCTATACGAGCAGTACTTC.

The CDR3 reads CASSLAEGASQYF. CDR3 DNA sequence: TGCGCCAGCAGCTTGGCCGAGGGGGCATCGCAGTATTTT. This chain uses TRBV5-1 with TRBJ2-3; 7 bases line up with TRBD1. Trimming cost V 0 bases and J 10 bases; bases outside gene matches: 5. Germline loops: CDR1 SGHRS, CDR2 YFSETQ. The CDR3 is 13 amino acids.

This chain uses TRBV5-1 with TRBJ2-7; TRBD1 might be the D (6 bases). The CDR3 totals 16 residues. Germline CDR1 and CDR2: SGHRS and YFSETQ. V was shortened by 3 bases and J by 2 bases, with 18 bases between the two germline ends. This CDR3 reads CASSYPDSEGTYEQYF. The CDR3 region has the DNA TGCGCCAGCAGCTACCCGGACAGCGAAGGAACCTACGAGCAGTACTTC.

The chain employs TRBV28 and TRBJ1-5; D possibly corresponds to TRBD1 (5 bases). The germline CDR1 and CDR2 sequences are MDHEN and SYDVKM. The CDR3 totals 15 residues. The V end was cut by 5 bases, the J end by 6 bases, with 17 bases between. As DNA, the CDR3 is TGTGCCAGCAGTCGCAGTGGGGGGGGTGGTCAGCCCCAGCATTTT. Its translation: CASSRSGGGGQPQHF.

V is TRBV7-2 and J is TRBJ2-5; the match to TRBD2 covers 8 bases. The CDR3 spans 17 residues. V lost 5 bases and J lost 7; bases outside the gene matches: 18. The germline gives CDR1 SGHTA, CDR2 FQGNSA. The CDR3 bases are TGTGCCAGCAGCCCCAAACGGGGGAGCGGGGGAGGGGGGACCCAGTACTTC. Its protein product is CASSPKRGSGGGGTQYF.

The J gene is TRBJ2-7, the V gene TRBV19, with D unresolved. Germline assignment: CDR1 LNHDA and CDR2 SQIVND (reference sequence). Trimming stripped 4 bases from V and 3 bases from J, with 10 bases between. The CDR3 runs to 13 residues. The CDR3 is CASSTAPSYEQYF. The CDR3 bases are TGTGCCAGTAGTACAGCGCCCAGCTACGAGCAGTACTTC.

The rearrangement uses TRBV4-3 and TRBJ1-3; tentative D call: TRBD1 (6 bases). CDR1 and CDR2 from the germline V gene are LGHNA and YSLEER. CDR3 length equals 17 residues. Trimming removed 2 bases at V and 3 bases at J, with 17 bases between. The CDR3: CASSQRTEGVGGNTIYF. The CDR3, as DNA: TGCGCCAGCAGCCAACGGACAGAAGGGGTGGGTGGAAACACCATATATTTT.

V gene TRBV5-1 combines with J gene TRBJ2-7; a weak D match, TRBD2 (5 bases). V lost 2 bases, J lost 2 bases, and 11 bases lay in between. CDR3 length equals 14 residues. Germline assignment: CDR1 SGHRS and CDR2 YFSETQ. CDR3 loop: CASSLLGPTYEQYF. The DNA of the CDR3 is TGCGCCAGCAGCTTACTAGGGCCAACCTACGAGCAGTACTTC.

This rearrangement joins TRBV30 to TRBJ2-1, with D maybe TRBD1 (5 bases). This CDR3 has 12 residues. Germline V gene lookup returns CDR1 GTSNPN and CDR2 SVGIG (reference sequence). Trimming shortened V by 1 base and J by 9 bases, and 10 bases separated the two germline ends. The CDR3 DNA is TGTGCCTGGAGTGGGGTAGGGGTTGAGCAGTTCTTC. Protein: CAWSGVGVEQFF.

This chain connects TRBV28 to TRBJ1-1; tentative D call: TRBD1 (5 bases). This CDR3 comprises 14 residues. Per germline, CDR1 MDHEN and CDR2 SYDVKM. Deletions cut 7 bases from V and 1 base from J, with 13 bases between. CDR3 DNA: TGTGCCAGCACCCCTGACAGCCGGAACACTGAAGCTTTCTTT. Translation gives CASTPDSRNTEAFF.

The chain couples TRBV3-1 (or the pseudogene TRBV3-2) to TRBJ1-6, with D uncertain. Trimming shortened V by 0 bases and J by 6 bases, and 15 bases separated the two germline ends. The germline gives CDR1 LGHDT, CDR2 YNNKEL (reference sequence). CDR3 size: 17 residues. CDR3 coding DNA: TGTGCCAGCAGCCAAGATGTGACCGCTACTACTAATTCACCCCTCCACTTT. This sequence encodes CASSQDVTATTNSPLHF.

CDR3 nucleotides: TGTGCCAGCAGTCGGACTGACCTTCCAAGAACGGAGACCCAGTACTTC. Translation gives CASSRTDLPRTETQYF. The rearrangement uses TRBV3-1 (or the pseudogene TRBV3-2) and TRBJ2-5; weak D call: TRBD2 (5 bases). The CDR3 spans 16 residues. Germline assignment: CDR1 LGHDT and CDR2 YNNKEL (reference sequence). Between the trimmed V and J ends, which lost 6 bases and 5 bases, there was a span of 22 bases.

CDR3 in amino acids: CASSPGRNTQYF. The DNA of the CDR3 is TGTGCCAGCAGCCCAGGGCGGAATACGCAGTATTTT. The chain links TRBV3-1 (or the pseudogene TRBV3-2) to TRBJ2-3; a weak D match, TRBD1 (5 bases). CDR1 and CDR2 (germline): LGHDT, YNNKEL (reference sequence). V gave up 4 bases and J gave up 7 bases, with 9 bases separating them. This CDR3 has 12 amino acids.

The chain uses TRBV19 and TRBJ1-5, with 7 bases aligning to TRBD1. Unmatched junction bases numbered 8, after V lost 6 bases and J lost 0 bases. The CDR3 contains 16 residues. The V gene's germline CDR1 is LNHDA and CDR2 SQIVND (reference sequence). CDR3 sequence (DNA): TGTGCCAGTAGCCGGGACAGACCATATAGCAATCAGCCCCAGCATTTT. Its translation: CASSRDRPYSNQPQHF.